This is a list of T cell receptor beta chains from one sample in a study of shared clonotypes between healthy human individuals. The protocol was immunoSEQ multiplex PCR, while the TCRdb copy is restricted to in-frame clones and leaves out a portion. The table records around 200,000 clones, over 50% of them present only once. Input material: memory CD4+ T cells sorted from blood. These receptors were obtained from a man aged 25 to 40 in good health. The CDR3 runs from the conserved cysteine through the conserved F or W. A D gene is named only where the DNA matches it firmly. Clone sizes are given selectively: once, few, many, or a class where the clone is expanded.

TRBV5-1	-	TRBJ1-3	-	TGCGCCAGCAGCTTGGGGTGGGGTACTGGAAACACCATATATTTT	CASSLGWGTGNTIYF
TRBV5-1	-	TRBJ2-1	-	TGCGCCAGCAGATCCGGCTTTGCTGATTACAATGAGCAGTTCTTC	CASRSGFADYNEQFF
TRBV29-1	once	TRBJ2-7	-	TGCAGCGTTGGAATGGACAGCTACGAGCAGTACTTC	CSVGMDSYEQYF
TRBV21-1	-	TRBJ2-1	-	TGTGCCAGCAGCAATGGGACAGGGGGTCTCGATGAGCAGTTCTTC	CASSNGTGGLDEQFF
TRBV29-1	-	TRBJ1-1	-	TGCAGCGTTGGGACAGTCGAAGCTTTCTTT	CSVGTVEAFF
TRBV14	-	TRBJ2-1	-	TGTGCCAGCAGCCTCTCGGAAGGGTTCTACAATGAGCAGTTCTTC	CASSLSEGFYNEQFF
TRBV27	few	TRBJ2-5	-	TGTGCCAGCAGTTTAAGACCCCAAGAGACCCAGTACTTC	CASSLRPQETQYF
TRBV16	-	TRBJ1-2	TRBD1	TGTGCCAGCAGCCATTCGACAGGGGTCTATGGCTACACCTTC	CASSHSTGVYGYTF
TRBV10-3	few	TRBJ1-1	-	TGTGCCATCAGTGGGGGGTTAGGGTTCCCCTTAATGAACACTGAAGCTTTCTTT	CAISGGLGFPLMNTEAFF
TRBV6-1	few	TRBJ2-7	-	TGTGCCAGCAGTAAGGACCGCGCCGAGCAGTACTTC	CASSKDRAEQYF
TRBV18	-	TRBJ2-3	-	TGTGCCAGCTCACCGGGCAGACACCGCACAGATACGCAGTATTTT	CASSPGRHRTDTQYF
TRBV11-3	few	TRBJ1-1	TRBD1	TGTGCCAGCAGCTCACAGGGGGATCGCGGTGAAGCTTTCTTT	CASSSQGDRGEAFF
TRBV9	-	TRBJ2-3	TRBD2	TGTGCCAGCAGCCCCCAGGCGGGAGGAAGGACAGATACGCAGTATTTT	CASSPQAGGRTDTQYF
TRBV28	few	TRBJ2-1	-	TGTGCCAGCAGTTTATTAGGGGGACTCAATGAGCAGTTCTTC	CASSLLGGLNEQFF
TRBV11-3	-	TRBJ2-1	-	TGTGCCAGCAGCTCATCCCACAATGTCGGTTCCTACAATGAGCAGTTCTTC	CASSSSHNVGSYNEQFF
TRBV13	once	TRBJ2-1	-	TGTGCCAGCAGCTCCCTAGTTTACAATGAGCAGTTCTTC	CASSSLVYNEQFF
TRBV18	many	TRBJ2-7	-	TGTGCCAGCTCACCCCAGTCCGAGCAGTACTTC	CASSPQSEQYF